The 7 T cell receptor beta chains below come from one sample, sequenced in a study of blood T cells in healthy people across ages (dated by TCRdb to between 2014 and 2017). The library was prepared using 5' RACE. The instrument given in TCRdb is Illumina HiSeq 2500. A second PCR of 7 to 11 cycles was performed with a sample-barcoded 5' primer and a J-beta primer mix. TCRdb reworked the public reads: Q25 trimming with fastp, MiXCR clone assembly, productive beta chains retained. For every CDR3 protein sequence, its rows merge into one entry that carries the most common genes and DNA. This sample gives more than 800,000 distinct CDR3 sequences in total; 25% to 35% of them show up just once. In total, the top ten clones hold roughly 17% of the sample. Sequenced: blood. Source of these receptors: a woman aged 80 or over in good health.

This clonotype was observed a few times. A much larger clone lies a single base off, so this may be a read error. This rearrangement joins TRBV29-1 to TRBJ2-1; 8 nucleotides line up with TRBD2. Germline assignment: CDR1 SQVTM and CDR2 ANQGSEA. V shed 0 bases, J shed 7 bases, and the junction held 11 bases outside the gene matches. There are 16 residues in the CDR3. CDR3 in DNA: TGCAGCGTTGAAGACGCTCGGGGGGGCCGGAGGAATGAGCAGTTCTTC. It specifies CSVEDARGGRRNEQFF.

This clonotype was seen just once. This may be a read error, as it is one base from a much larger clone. CDR3: CASSLVGRGDADTQYF. The CDR3, as DNA: TGTGCCAGCAGTTTAGTGGGCAGGGGGGACGCAGATACGCAGTATTTT. The chain couples TRBV12-3 or TRBV12-4 to TRBJ2-3, with D maybe TRBD1 (7 bases). The CDR3 is made up of 16 amino acids. Trimming pared 1 base from V and 4 bases from J, leaving 15 bases between.

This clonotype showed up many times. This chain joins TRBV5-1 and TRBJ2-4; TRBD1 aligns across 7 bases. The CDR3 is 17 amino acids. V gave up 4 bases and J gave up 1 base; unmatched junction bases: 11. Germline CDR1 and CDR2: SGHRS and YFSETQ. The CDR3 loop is CASSKRTGEGAKNIQYF. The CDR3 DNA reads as TGCGCCAGCAGCAAAAGGACAGGAGAGGGGGCCAAAAACATTCAGTACTTC.

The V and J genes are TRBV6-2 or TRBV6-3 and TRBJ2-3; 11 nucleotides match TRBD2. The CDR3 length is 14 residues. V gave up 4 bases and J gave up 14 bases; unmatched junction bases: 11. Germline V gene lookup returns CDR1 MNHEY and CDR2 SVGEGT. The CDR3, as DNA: TGTGCCAGCAGTTCCAGACTAGCGGGGAATCGGAGGTATTTT. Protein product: CASSSRLAGNRRYF.

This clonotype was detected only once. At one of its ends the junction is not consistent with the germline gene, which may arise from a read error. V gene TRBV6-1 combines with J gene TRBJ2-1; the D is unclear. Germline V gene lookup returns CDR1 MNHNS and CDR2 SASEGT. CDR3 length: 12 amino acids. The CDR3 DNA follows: TGTGCCAGCGGTGAAAGTGGGAATGAGCAGTTCTTC. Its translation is CASGESGNEQFF.

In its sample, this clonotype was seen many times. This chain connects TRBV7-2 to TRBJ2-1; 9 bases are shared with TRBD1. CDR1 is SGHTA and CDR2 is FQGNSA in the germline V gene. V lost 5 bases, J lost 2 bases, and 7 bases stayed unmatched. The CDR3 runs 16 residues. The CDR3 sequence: CASSLTGTGTYNEQFF. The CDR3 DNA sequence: TGTGCCAGCAGCCTAACCGGGACAGGGACCTACAATGAGCAGTTCTTC.

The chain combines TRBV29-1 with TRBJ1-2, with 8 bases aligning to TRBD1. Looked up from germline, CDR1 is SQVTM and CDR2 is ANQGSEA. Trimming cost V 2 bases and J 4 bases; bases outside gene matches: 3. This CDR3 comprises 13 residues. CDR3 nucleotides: TGCAGCGTTGAAAGACAGGGGAGCTATGGCTACACCTTC. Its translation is CSVERQGSYGYTF.